This is a list of T cell receptor beta chains from one sample in a study of shared clonotypes between healthy human individuals. The protocol was immunoSEQ multiplex PCR, while the TCRdb copy is restricted to in-frame clones and leaves out a portion. Of 2,100,000 or so clones in the sample, around 95% were seen once. The source material was naive CD4+ T cells sorted from blood. These receptors originate from a young man in good health. CDR3s include the opening cysteine and the closing phenylalanine or tryptophan. The order of the fields is J gene, CDR3 length, D gene, V gene, clone size, CDR3 protein, CDR3 DNA. The D gene is left open where the match is weak. Expanded clones are given a class, and other clones once, few, many or no size at all.

>TRBJ2-1|17|NA|TRBV11-2|NA
CASSGYGSGDSYNEQFF
TGTGCCAGCAGCGGGTATGGTAGCGGAGACTCCTACAATGAGCAGTTCTTC
>TRBJ1-1|11|NA|TRBV20-1|NA
CSAREGGGAFF
TGCAGTGCTAGGGAAGGAGGAGGGGCTTTCTTT
>TRBJ2-5|12|NA|TRBV6-1|NA
CASSARGETQYF
TGTGCCAGCAGCGCCCGGGGGGAGACCCAGTACTTC
>TRBJ2-5|12|NA|TRBV6-5|NA
CASRRTEETQYF
TGTGCCAGCAGACGGACAGAAGAGACCCAGTACTTC
>TRBJ2-7|14|TRBD1|TRBV29-1|NA
CSVTPRQGAEEQYF
TGCAGCGTCACCCCCCGGCAGGGGGCAGAAGAGCAGTACTTC
>TRBJ2-5|13|NA|TRBV28|NA
CASMNDRGETQYF
TGTGCCAGCATGAATGACAGAGGAGAGACCCAGTACTTC
>TRBJ2-7|15|NA|TRBV9|NA
CASSVEWDPAYEQYF
TGTGCCAGCAGCGTAGAGTGGGACCCAGCCTACGAGCAGTACTTC
>TRBJ1-1|15|NA|TRBV10-1|NA
CASSESPFGGTGAFF
TGCGCCAGCAGTGAGTCGCCCTTTGGCGGGACTGGAGCTTTCTTT
>TRBJ2-3|17|NA|TRBV18|once
CASSPPGVRRQTDTQYF
TGTGCCAGCTCACCCCCGGGGGTCAGGAGACAAACAGATACGCAGTATTTT
>TRBJ1-1|13|TRBD1|TRBV25-1|NA
CASSALTGTEAFF
TGTGCCAGCAGTGCATTGACAGGGACTGAAGCTTTCTTT
>TRBJ2-3|17|NA|TRBV2|NA
CASSETQGLGYTDTQYF
TGTGCCAGCAGTGAGACTCAGGGCTTGGGGTACACAGATACGCAGTATTTT
>TRBJ2-3|15|NA|TRBV2|NA
CASQRTTSSLNTQYF
TGTGCCAGCCAGCGGACTACGAGCTCCTTGAATACGCAGTATTTT
>TRBJ2-3|13|NA|TRBV10-3|NA
CAISVDRFNTQYF
TGTGCCATCAGTGTGGATAGGTTCAATACGCAGTATTTT
>TRBJ1-3|14|NA|TRBV10-1|NA
CASSESASGNTIYF
TGCGCCAGCAGTGAGTCGGCCTCTGGAAACACCATATATTTT
>TRBJ1-5|17|NA|TRBV18|NA
CASSPESRDGNNQPQHF
TGTGCCAGCTCACCAGAGTCCCGGGACGGGAACAATCAGCCCCAGCATTTT
>TRBJ2-1|15|TRBD2|TRBV18|NA
CASSPTSGGYNEQFF
TGTGCCAGCTCACCGACTAGCGGGGGGTACAATGAGCAGTTCTTC
>TRBJ2-5|16|NA|TRBV11-3|NA
CASSPYVPPSQETQYF
TGTGCCAGCAGCCCCTACGTACCCCCCAGTCAAGAGACCCAGTACTTC
>TRBJ1-3|15|NA|TRBV4-1|NA
CASSQEGALANTIYF
TGCGCCAGCAGCCAAGAGGGGGCATTGGCAAACACCATATATTTT
>TRBJ2-2|17|TRBD2|TRBV30|NA
CAWSVNSGGALTGELFF
TGTGCCTGGAGTGTAAATAGCGGGGGGGCTCTCACCGGGGAGCTGTTTTTT
>TRBJ2-7|16|TRBD2|TRBV7-9|NA
CASSLSPSAGTYEQYF
TGTGCCAGCAGCTTATCGCCATCAGCGGGGACCTACGAGCAGTACTTC
>TRBJ2-6|17|NA|TRBV5-4|NA
CASTPDQGRWGANVLTF
TGTGCCAGCACCCCCGACCAGGGGCGTTGGGGGGCCAACGTCCTGACTTTC
>TRBJ1-2|14|NA|TRBV28|once
CASSPATGHTGYTF
TGTGCCAGCAGTCCCGCGACAGGACATACGGGCTACACCTTC
>TRBJ2-3|11|NA|TRBV25-1|NA
CASSVSDTQYF
TGTGCCAGCAGTGTATCAGATACGCAGTATTTT
>TRBJ1-3|12|NA|TRBV19|once
CAGRGAGNTIYF
TGTGCCGGACGGGGGGCAGGAAACACCATATATTTT
>TRBJ2-3|12|NA|TRBV2|NA
CASSEVTDTQYF
TGTGCCAGCAGTGAAGTGACAGATACGCAGTATTTT
>TRBJ1-2|14|NA|TRBV10-3|NA
CAISLRDPSDGYTF
TGTGCCATCAGCCTTAGGGACCCCTCGGATGGCTACACCTTC
>TRBJ1-1|16|TRBD1|TRBV9|once
CASSIGTGASNTEAFF
TGTGCCAGCAGCATCGGGACAGGGGCATCGAACACTGAAGCTTTCTTT
>TRBJ2-2|15|TRBD2|TRBV9|NA
CASSTTSGHTGELFF
TGTGCCAGCAGCACCACTAGCGGCCACACCGGGGAGCTGTTTTTT
>TRBJ2-7|15|NA|TRBV7-9|NA
CASSLAGDRAYEQYF
TGTGCCAGCAGCTTAGCTGGGGACCGGGCATACGAGCAGTACTTC
>TRBJ2-1|17|TRBD2|TRBV2|NA
CASSTTVAGGSYNEQFF
TGTGCCAGCAGCACAACCGTAGCGGGGGGCTCCTACAATGAGCAGTTCTTC
>TRBJ1-2|15|NA|TRBV5-4|NA
CASSATVGVAYGYTF
TGTGCCAGTTCTGCAACCGTCGGGGTTGCCTATGGCTACACCTTC
>TRBJ1-6|13|TRBD1|TRBV7-3|few
CASSLQGDSPLHF
TGTGCCAGCAGCTTGCAGGGGGATTCACCCCTCCACTTT
>TRBJ1-4|15|TRBD1|TRBV2|NA
CASKGQGTTNEKLFF
TGTGCCAGCAAAGGACAGGGGACAACTAATGAAAAACTGTTTTTT
>TRBJ2-7|14|NA|TRBV28|NA
CASSYGLLSYEQYF
TGTGCCAGCAGCTACGGCCTCCTTTCCTACGAGCAGTACTTC
>TRBJ1-2|15|TRBD1|TRBV2|NA
CASSEPGGQNYGYTF
TGTGCCAGCAGTGAACCGGGGGGACAGAACTATGGCTACACCTTC
>TRBJ2-1|16|TRBD2|TRBV11-2|NA
CASSSGLAGAYNEQFF
TGTGCCAGCAGCTCAGGACTAGCGGGAGCCTACAATGAGCAGTTCTTC
>TRBJ2-7|15|NA|TRBV5-5|NA
CASSAVGTKAYEQYF
TGTGCCAGCAGCGCCGTCGGGACAAAGGCCTACGAGCAGTACTTC
>TRBJ2-7|16|TRBD1|TRBV6-6|NA
CASSRGTATTTGEQYF
TGTGCCAGCAGCCGTGGGACAGCCACTACTACTGGGGAGCAGTACTTC
>TRBJ2-7|16|NA|TRBV27|NA
CASSSQTQGRVYEQYF
TGTGCCAGCAGTTCCCAGACACAGGGGAGGGTCTACGAGCAGTACTTC
>TRBJ1-1|14|NA|TRBV27|NA
CASSLGRVNTEAFF
TGTGCCAGCAGTTTAGGCAGGGTGAACACTGAAGCTTTCTTT